One T cell receptor (beta chain) is described in this entry. Its antigen is still unknown. The source of the sample is a study of graft-versus-host responses after intestinal transplantation. The overall study: Each of the recipients got a multivisceral, liver-intestinal, or isolated intestinal transplant. Every recipient had anti-thymocyte globulin induction and around 3 years of tacrolimus plus steroids.

Libraries were prepared by immunoSEQ multiplex PCR; TCRdb keeps only in-frame clonotypes and omits some of them. The sample consists of over 55,000 clones, roughly 88% of them appearing once. This CDR3 contains 15 residues. Losses at the gene ends were 4 bases for V and 1 base for J; bases not matched to a gene: 5. Germline-derived CDR1 and CDR2 are SGDLS and YYNGEE. Study observations and caveats: Peak GvH clone levels in circulation were associated with early post-transplant HvG declines. Recipient marrow harbored GvH clones, some of which surfaced first in ileum or blood.

The material sequenced was unstimulated CD8+ T cells sorted from spleen or lymph node cells, taken before intestinal transplant. J is TRBJ2-3 and V is TRBV9; TRBD2 matches at 8 bases. The sequence was collected from a human donor who received an intestinal transplant. CDR3 amino acids: CASSPGGSGTDTQYF. The CDR3 DNA reads TGTGCCAGCAGCCCGGGGGGGTCTGGCACAGATACGCAGTATTTT.